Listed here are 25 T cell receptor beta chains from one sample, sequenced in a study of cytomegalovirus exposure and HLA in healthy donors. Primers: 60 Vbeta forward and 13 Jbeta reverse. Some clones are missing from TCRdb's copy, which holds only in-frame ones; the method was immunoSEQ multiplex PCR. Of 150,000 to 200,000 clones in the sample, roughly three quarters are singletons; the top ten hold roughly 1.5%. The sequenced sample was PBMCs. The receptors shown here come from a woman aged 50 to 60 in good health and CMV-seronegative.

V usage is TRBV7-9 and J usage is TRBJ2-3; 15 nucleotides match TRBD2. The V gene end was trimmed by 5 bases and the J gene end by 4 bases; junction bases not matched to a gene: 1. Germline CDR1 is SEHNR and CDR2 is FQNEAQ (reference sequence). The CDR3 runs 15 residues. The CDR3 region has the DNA TGTGCCAGCAGCCGGACTAGCGGGAGGGCAGATACGCAGTATTTT. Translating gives CASSRTSGRADTQYF.

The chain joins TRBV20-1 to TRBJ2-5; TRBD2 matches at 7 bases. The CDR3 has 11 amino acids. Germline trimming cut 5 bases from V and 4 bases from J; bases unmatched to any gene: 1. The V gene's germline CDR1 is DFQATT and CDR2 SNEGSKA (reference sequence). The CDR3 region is CSAGRGETQYF. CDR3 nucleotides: TGCAGTGCTGGGAGGGGAGAGACCCAGTACTTC.

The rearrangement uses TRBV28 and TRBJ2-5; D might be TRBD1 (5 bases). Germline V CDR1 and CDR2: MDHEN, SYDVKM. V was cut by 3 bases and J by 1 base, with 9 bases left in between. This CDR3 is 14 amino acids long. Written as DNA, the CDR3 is TGTGCCAGCAGTTTCGGACACCTCCAAGAGACCCAGTACTTC. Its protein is CASSFGHLQETQYF.

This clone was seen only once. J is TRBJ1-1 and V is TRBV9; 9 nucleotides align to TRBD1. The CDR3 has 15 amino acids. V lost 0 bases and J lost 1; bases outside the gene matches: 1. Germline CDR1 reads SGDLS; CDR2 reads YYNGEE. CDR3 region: CASSVVTGGNTEAFF. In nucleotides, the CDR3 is TGTGCCAGCAGCGTAGTGACAGGGGGGAACACTGAAGCTTTCTTT.

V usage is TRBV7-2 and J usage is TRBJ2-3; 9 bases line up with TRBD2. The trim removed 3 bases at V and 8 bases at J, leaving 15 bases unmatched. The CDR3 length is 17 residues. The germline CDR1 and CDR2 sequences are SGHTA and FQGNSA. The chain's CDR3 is CASSFLPTSGRSSTQYF. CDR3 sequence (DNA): TGTGCCAGCAGCTTCCTACCGACTAGCGGTAGGTCAAGTACGCAGTATTTT.

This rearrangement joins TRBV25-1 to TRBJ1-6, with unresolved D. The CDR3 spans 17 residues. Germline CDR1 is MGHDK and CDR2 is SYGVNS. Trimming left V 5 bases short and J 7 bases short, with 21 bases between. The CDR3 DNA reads TGTGCCAGCAGTCCCCGGGTCTCGACTAGCGCGAATTCACCCCTCCACTTT. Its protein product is CASSPRVSTSANSPLHF.

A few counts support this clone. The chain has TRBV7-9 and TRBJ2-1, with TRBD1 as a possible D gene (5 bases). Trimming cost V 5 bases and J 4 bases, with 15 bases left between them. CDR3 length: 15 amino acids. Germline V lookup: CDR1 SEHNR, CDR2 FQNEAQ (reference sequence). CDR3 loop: CASSRRALSYNEQFF. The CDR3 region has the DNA TGTGCCAGCAGCCGCAGGGCTTTAAGTTACAATGAGCAGTTCTTC.

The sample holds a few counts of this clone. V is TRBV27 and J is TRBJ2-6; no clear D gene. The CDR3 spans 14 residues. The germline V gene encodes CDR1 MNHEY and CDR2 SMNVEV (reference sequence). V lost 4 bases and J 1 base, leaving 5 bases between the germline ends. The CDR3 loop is CASSYWSGANVLTF. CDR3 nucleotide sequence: TGTGCCAGCAGTTACTGGTCTGGGGCCAACGTCCTGACTTTC.

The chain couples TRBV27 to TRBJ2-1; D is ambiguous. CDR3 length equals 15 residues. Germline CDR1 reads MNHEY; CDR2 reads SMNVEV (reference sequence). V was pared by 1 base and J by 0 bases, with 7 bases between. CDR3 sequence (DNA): TGTGCCAGCAGTTTATACAGCAGCTCCTACAATGAGCAGTTCTTC. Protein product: CASSLYSSSYNEQFF.

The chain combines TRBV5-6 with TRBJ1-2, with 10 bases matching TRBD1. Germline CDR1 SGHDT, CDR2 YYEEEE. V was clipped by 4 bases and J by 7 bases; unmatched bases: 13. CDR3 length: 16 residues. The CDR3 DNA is TGTGCCAGCAGCGCTCCCGGGACAGGGGACTTCAGTGGCTACACCTTC. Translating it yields CASSAPGTGDFSGYTF.

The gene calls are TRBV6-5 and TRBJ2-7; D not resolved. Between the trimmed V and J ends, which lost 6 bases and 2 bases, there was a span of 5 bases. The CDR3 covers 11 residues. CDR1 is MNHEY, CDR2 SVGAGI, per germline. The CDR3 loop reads CASSQTYEQYF. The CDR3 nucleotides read TGTGCCAGCAGCCAAACCTACGAGCAGTACTTC.

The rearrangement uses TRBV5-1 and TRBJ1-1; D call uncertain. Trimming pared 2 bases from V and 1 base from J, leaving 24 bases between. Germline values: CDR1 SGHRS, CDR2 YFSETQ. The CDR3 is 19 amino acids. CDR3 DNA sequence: TGCGCCAGCAGCTTAAGAGGACGAGCGGCCGACCTAAAGAACACTGAAGCTTTCTTT. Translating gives CASSLRGRAADLKNTEAFF.

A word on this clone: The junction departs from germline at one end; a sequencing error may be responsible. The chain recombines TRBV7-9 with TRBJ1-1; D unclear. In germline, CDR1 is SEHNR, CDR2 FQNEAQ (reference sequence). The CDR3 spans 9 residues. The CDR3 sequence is CSSTAGAFF. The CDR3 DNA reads TGTTCCAGCACCGCCGGAGCTTTCTTT.

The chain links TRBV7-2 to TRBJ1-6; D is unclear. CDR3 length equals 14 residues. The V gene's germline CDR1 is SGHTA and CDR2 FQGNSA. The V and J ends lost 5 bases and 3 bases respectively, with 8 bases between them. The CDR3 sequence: CASSQQFYNSPLHF. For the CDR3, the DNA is TGTGCCAGCAGCCAACAATTCTATAATTCACCCCTCCACTTT.

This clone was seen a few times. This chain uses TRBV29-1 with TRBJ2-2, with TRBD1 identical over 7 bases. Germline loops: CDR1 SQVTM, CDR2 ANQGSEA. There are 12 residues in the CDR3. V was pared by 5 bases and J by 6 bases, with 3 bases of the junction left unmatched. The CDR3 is CSVSQGPGELFF. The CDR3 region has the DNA TGCAGCGTTTCACAGGGGCCCGGGGAGCTGTTTTTT.

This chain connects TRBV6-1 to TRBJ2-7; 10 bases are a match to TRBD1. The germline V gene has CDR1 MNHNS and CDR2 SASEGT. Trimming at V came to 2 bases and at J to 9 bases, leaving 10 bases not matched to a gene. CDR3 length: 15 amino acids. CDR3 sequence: CASSEKGTGVQGQYF. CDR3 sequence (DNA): TGTGCCAGCAGTGAAAAAGGGACAGGGGTCCAGGGGCAGTACTTC.

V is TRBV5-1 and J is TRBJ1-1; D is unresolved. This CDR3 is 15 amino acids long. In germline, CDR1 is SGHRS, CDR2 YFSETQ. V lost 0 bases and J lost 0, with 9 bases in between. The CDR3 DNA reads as TGCGCCAGCAGCTTGGTGTCGGGGATGAACACTGAAGCTTTCTTT. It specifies CASSLVSGMNTEAFF.

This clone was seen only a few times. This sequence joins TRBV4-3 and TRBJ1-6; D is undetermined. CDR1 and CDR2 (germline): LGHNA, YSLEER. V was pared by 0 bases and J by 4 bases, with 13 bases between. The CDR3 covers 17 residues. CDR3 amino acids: CASSQEGQTGYNSPLHF. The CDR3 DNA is TGCGCCAGCAGCCAAGAAGGCCAGACGGGATATAATTCACCCCTCCACTTT.

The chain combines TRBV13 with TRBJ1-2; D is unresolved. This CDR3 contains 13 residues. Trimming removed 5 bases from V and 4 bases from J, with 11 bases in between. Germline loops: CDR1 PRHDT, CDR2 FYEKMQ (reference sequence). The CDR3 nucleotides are TGTGCCAGCAGCGAAGGCACAGCCTATGGCTACACCTTC. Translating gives CASSEGTAYGYTF.

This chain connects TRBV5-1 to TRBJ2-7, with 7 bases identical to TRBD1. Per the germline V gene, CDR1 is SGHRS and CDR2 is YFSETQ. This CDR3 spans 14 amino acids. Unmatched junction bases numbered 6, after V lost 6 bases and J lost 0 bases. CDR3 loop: CASKPGQLSYEQYF. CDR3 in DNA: TGCGCCAGCAAACCGGGACAGCTCTCCTACGAGCAGTACTTC.

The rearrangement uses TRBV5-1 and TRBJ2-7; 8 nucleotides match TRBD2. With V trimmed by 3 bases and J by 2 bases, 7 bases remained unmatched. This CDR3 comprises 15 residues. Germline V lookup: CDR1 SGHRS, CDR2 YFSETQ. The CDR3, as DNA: TGCGCCAGCAGCTCATATAGCGGGACGACCTACGAGCAGTACTTC. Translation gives CASSSYSGTTYEQYF.

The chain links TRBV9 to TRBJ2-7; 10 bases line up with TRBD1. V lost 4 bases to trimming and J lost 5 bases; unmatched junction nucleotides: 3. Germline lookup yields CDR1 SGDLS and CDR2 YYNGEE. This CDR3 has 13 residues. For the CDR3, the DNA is TGTGCCAGCAGCAAGACAGGGGGCAACGAGCAGTACTTC. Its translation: CASSKTGGNEQYF.

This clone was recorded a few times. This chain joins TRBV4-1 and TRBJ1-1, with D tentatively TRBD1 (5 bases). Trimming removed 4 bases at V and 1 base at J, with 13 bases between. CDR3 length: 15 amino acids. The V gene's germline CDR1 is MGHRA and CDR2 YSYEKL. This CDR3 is CASSRVAGPNTEAFF. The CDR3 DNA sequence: TGCGCCAGCAGCCGGGTTGCGGGGCCGAACACTGAAGCTTTCTTT.

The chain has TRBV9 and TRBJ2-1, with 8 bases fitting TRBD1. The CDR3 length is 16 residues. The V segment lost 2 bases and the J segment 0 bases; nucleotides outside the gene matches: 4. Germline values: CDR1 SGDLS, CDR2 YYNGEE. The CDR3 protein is CASSVGQGSSYNEQFF. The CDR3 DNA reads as TGTGCCAGCAGCGTCGGACAGGGTAGCTCCTACAATGAGCAGTTCTTC. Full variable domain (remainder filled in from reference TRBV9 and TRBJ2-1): DSGVTQTPKHLITATGQRVTLRCSPRSGDLSVYWYQQSLDQGLQFLIQYYNGEERAKGNILERFSAQQFPDLHSELNLSSLELGDSALYFCASSVGQGSSYNEQFFGPGTRLTVL.

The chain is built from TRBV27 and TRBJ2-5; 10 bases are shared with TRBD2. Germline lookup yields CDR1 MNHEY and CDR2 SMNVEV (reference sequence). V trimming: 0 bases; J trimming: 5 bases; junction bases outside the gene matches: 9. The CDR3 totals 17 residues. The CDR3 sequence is CASSLSGLAGVTETQYF. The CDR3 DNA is TGTGCCAGCAGTTTATCGGGGCTAGCGGGAGTAACCGAGACCCAGTACTTC.